These 21 T cell receptor beta chains came from one sample sequenced in a study of OX40 agonist ivuxolimab in advanced cancers. Libraries were made using the immunoSEQ multiplex PCR assay. The immuneACCESS repertoire file appears here via TCRdb, limited to in-frame rearrangements. These files lack a portion of the clones; in checked studies, under half of the deficit traces to unresolved V genes, and the cause of the others is not known. The table for this sample lists fewer than 100,000 clones; around nine tenths of them were counted only once. Of the sample, 0.5% is held by the ten largest clones. The specimen was CD4+ or CD8+ T cells sorted from blood, collected in a trial of the OX40 agonist ivuxolimab. Receptor source: an adult with an advanced solid tumor such as melanoma, head and neck, liver or kidney cancer.

The chain carries TRBV5-1 and TRBJ2-3; D unclear. CDR3 length: 14 residues. Trimming removed 7 bases from V and 0 bases from J, with 12 bases in between. Germline V lookup: CDR1 SGHRS, CDR2 YFSETQ. Written as DNA, the CDR3 is TGCGCCAGCCGGACCTCCCCTAGCACAGATACGCAGTATTTT. Its translation is CASRTSPSTDTQYF.

This clone has only one observation. J is TRBJ1-4 and V is TRBV5-1, with a possible D match to TRBD1 (5 bases). The CDR3 extends over 14 amino acids. V was cut by 5 bases and J by 3 bases, with 11 bases left in between. Germline V lookup: CDR1 SGHRS, CDR2 YFSETQ. The CDR3 loop is CASSFWGPNEKLFF. CDR3 DNA: TGCGCCAGCAGTTTCTGGGGACCTAATGAAAAACTGTTTTTT.

The V gene is TRBV9, the J gene TRBJ1-3; tentative D call: TRBD1 (6 bases). This CDR3 has 18 amino acids. The germline CDR1 and CDR2 sequences are SGDLS and YYNGEE. V dropped 3 bases and J dropped 0 bases, with 19 bases sitting between them. The CDR3 coding sequence is TGTGCCAGCAGCGAGTCCCCTCCCGGACAGACCTCTGGAAACACCATATATTTT. The encoded protein is CASSESPPGQTSGNTIYF.

The chain couples TRBV7-2 to TRBJ2-5; 11 positions match TRBD2. CDR3 size: 15 residues. V gave up 5 bases and J gave up 2 bases; unmatched junction bases: 4. Germline loops: CDR1 SGHTA, CDR2 FQGNSA. The chain's CDR3 is CASSRLAGRQETQYF. DNA for the CDR3: TGTGCCAGCAGCCGACTAGCGGGGAGGCAAGAGACCCAGTACTTC.

The J gene is TRBJ1-1, the V gene TRBV5-4, with D possibly TRBD1 on 6 matching bases. The CDR3 sequence is 14 residues long. Germline V gene sequence: CDR1 SGHNT, CDR2 YYREEE (reference sequence). Trimming shortened V by 7 bases and J by 2 bases, and 15 bases separated the two germline ends. In DNA, the CDR3 is TGTGCCAGCGGCTCCGGGACATACAACACTGAAGCTTTCTTT. The encoded protein is CASGSGTYNTEAFF.

The chain joins TRBV2 to TRBJ2-7; no firm D call. The ends were cut back, 7 bases at V and 3 bases at J, with 13 bases in the middle. The CDR3 has 13 amino acids. The germline V gene encodes CDR1 SNHLY and CDR2 FYNNEI. This CDR3 is CASIRLVGYEQYF. The CDR3, as DNA: TGTGCCAGCATACGGCTAGTGGGCTACGAGCAGTACTTC.

The chain employs TRBV10-3 and TRBJ2-1; D tentatively fits TRBD1 or TRBD2 (6 bases each). The V end lost 4 bases, the J end lost 4 bases, and 8 bases lay between the germline ends. The CDR3 runs 13 residues. CDR1 ENHRY and CDR2 SYGVKD come from the germline V gene. CDR3 in DNA: TGTGCCATCAGTGGAGGGGGGTACAATGAGCAGTTCTTC. This translates into CAISGGGYNEQFF.

The chain uses TRBV10-3 and TRBJ1-3; unclear D gene. The CDR3 is made up of 12 amino acids. Germline V gene data show CDR1 as ENHRY and CDR2 as SYGVKD. The V gene lost 6 bases and the J gene lost 2 bases, with 5 bases spanning the gap. The chain's CDR3 is CAIRVAGNTIYF. CDR3 DNA: TGTGCCATCAGGGTCGCTGGAAACACCATATATTTT.

The chain links TRBV4-3 to TRBJ1-2, with unresolved D. Deletions cut 0 bases from V and 5 bases from J, with 13 bases between. This CDR3 has 15 residues. In germline, CDR1 is LGHNA, CDR2 YSLEER. The CDR3 coding sequence is TGCGCCAGCAGCCAAGAACGCCACAAGGATTATGGCTACACCTTC. Its translation: CASSQERHKDYGYTF.

The chain links TRBV7-2 to TRBJ2-5; D might be TRBD1 (5 bases). Germline values: CDR1 SGHTA, CDR2 FQGNSA. CDR3 length: 15 residues. The germline V and J ends were trimmed by 5 bases and 7 bases, with 20 bases remaining between them. In nucleotides, the CDR3 is TGTGCCAGCAGCGCCCGGACACCCCCTCCGGGGACCCAGTACTTC. Residues: CASSARTPPPGTQYF.

This CDR3 reads CASKETAAVQETQYF. The DNA of the CDR3 is TGTGCCAGTAAGGAGACGGCCGCCGTCCAAGAGACCCAGTACTTC. This rearrangement joins TRBV19 to TRBJ2-5; D is unresolved. V was cut by 7 bases and J by 1 base, with 16 bases left in between. The germline gives CDR1 LNHDA, CDR2 SQIVND (reference sequence). The CDR3 loop spans 15 amino acids. Full variable domain (missing parts from reference TRBV19 and TRBJ2-5): DGGITQSPKYLFRKEGQNVTLSCEQNLNHDAMYWYRQDPGQGLRLIYYSQIVNDFQKGDIAEGYSVSREKKESFPLTVTSAQKNPTAFYLCASKETAAVQETQYFGPGTRLLVL.

This clone was picked up a small number of times. V usage is TRBV2 and J usage is TRBJ1-2; D perhaps matches TRBD1 (6 bases). V lost 7 bases and J 2 bases, leaving 11 bases between the germline ends. This CDR3 is 13 amino acids long. Per the germline V gene, CDR1 is SNHLY and CDR2 is FYNNEI. The DNA of the CDR3 is TGTGCCAGCACAAGGGACAAAAACTATGGCTACACCTTC. It translates to CASTRDKNYGYTF.

CDR3 bases: TGTGCCAGCAGCCCAAGGGCCTATGGCTACACCTTC. Its protein is CASSPRAYGYTF. V is TRBV6-1 and J is TRBJ1-2; D remains unclear. The germline CDR1 and CDR2 sequences are MNHNS and SASEGT. Trimming shortened V by 6 bases and J by 4 bases, and 9 bases separated the two germline ends. CDR3 length: 12 residues.

The CDR3 loop is CASSERPGTYYGYTF. CDR3 sequence (DNA): TGTGCCAGCAGTGAAAGGCCAGGGACGTACTATGGCTACACCTTC. This rearrangement joins TRBV2 to TRBJ1-2, with D tentatively TRBD1 (5 bases). Trimming removed 2 bases from V and 3 bases from J, with 13 bases in between. From germline, CDR1 is SNHLY and CDR2 FYNNEI. The CDR3 is made up of 15 amino acids.

Only a few counts were recorded for this clone. The gene calls are TRBV2 and TRBJ1-6; D may be TRBD1 (5 bases). CDR3 length equals 16 residues. V lost 2 bases to trimming and J lost 7 bases, with 15 bases between them. The V gene's germline CDR1 is SNHLY and CDR2 FYNNEI. CDR3 nucleotides: TGTGCCAGCAGTGAACAAGGGGCTCGGGGCAATTCACCCCTCCACTTT. It translates to CASSEQGARGNSPLHF.

The CDR3 is CASNNGRLLYEQYF. For the CDR3, the DNA is TGTGCCAGCAACAATGGACGGCTGCTCTACGAGCAGTACTTC. J is TRBJ2-7 and V is TRBV28; no firm D call. The V gene's germline CDR1 is MDHEN and CDR2 SYDVKM. The CDR3 length is 14 residues. The V end was cut by 7 bases, the J end by 3 bases, with 16 bases between.

The chain recombines TRBV5-1 with TRBJ2-5; the D gene is possibly TRBD1 (6 bases). The CDR3 extends over 14 amino acids. V dropped 4 bases and J dropped 9 bases, with 19 bases sitting between them. Germline V gene sequence: CDR1 SGHRS, CDR2 YFSETQ. The CDR3 sequence: CASSQTGGSGAQYF. In DNA form, the CDR3 reads TGCGCCAGCAGCCAGACAGGTGGTTCGGGTGCCCAGTACTTC.

The chain is built from TRBV9 and TRBJ2-2, with 7 bases matching TRBD2. The V and J ends lost 6 bases and 0 bases, in that order; junction bases with no gene match: 2. Germline V CDR1 and CDR2: SGDLS, YYNGEE. The CDR3 is 14 amino acids. The CDR3 is CASTRGANTGELFF. As DNA, the CDR3 is TGTGCCAGCACCCGGGGGGCGAACACCGGGGAGCTGTTTTTT.

About this clone itself: The final CDR3 position lacks the conserved phenylalanine or tryptophan, pointing to a likely read error. This chain connects TRBV10-2 to TRBJ1-6, with 8 bases lining up with TRBD1. The CDR3 has 15 amino acids. Germline CDR1 WSHSY, CDR2 SAAADI. J gave up 10 bases and V 6 bases, and 11 bases lay outside the gene matches. CDR3 amino acids: CASRAWGQEHSPLHL. The DNA for the CDR3 is TGCGCCAGCAGGGCCTGGGGACAGGAACACTCACCCCTCCACCTT.

This chain uses TRBV18 with TRBJ1-1; weak D call: TRBD1 (5 bases). CDR3 length: 19 amino acids. V shed 4 bases and J shed 2 bases, with 26 bases lying between them. Germline lookup yields CDR1 KGHSH and CDR2 LQKENI. The CDR3 bases are TGTGCCAGCTCACTCGAATCTAAAGGGTCCCAGGGATCTAACACTGAAGCTTTCTTT. Protein sequence: CASSLESKGSQGSNTEAFF.

The V gene is TRBV15, the J gene TRBJ1-2; no reliable D call. The CDR3 loop spans 13 amino acids. Germline V gene data show CDR1 as LNHNV and CDR2 as YYDKDF (reference sequence). V lost 5 bases, J lost 7 bases, and 14 bases lay in between. DNA for the CDR3: TGTGCCACCAGCCCTCCCGGGGTGAGTGGCTACACCTTC. Its protein product is CATSPPGVSGYTF.